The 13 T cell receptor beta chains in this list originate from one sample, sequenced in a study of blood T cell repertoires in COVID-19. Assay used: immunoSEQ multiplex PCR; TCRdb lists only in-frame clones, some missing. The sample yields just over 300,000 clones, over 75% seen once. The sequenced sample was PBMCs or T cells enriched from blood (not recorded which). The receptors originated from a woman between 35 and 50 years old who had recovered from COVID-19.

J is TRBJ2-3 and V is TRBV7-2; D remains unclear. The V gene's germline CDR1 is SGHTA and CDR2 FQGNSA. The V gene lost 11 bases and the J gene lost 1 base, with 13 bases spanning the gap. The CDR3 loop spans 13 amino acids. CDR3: CAYRAAGTDTQYF. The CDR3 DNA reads TGTGCCTACCGAGCCGCCGGCACAGATACGCAGTATTTT.

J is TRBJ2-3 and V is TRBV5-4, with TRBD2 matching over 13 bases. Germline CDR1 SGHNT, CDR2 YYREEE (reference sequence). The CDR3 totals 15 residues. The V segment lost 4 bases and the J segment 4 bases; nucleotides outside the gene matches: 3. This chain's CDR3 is CASSGLAGASDTQYF. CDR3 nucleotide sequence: TGTGCCAGCAGCGGACTAGCGGGGGCTTCAGATACGCAGTATTTT.

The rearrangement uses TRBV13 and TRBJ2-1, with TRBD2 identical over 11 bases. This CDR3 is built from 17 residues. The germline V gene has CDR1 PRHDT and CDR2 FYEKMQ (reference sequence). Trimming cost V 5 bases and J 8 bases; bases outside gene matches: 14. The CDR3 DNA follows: TGTGCCAGCAGCCCGACCTTAACTAGCGGGGGAATGGATGAGCAGTTCTTC. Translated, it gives CASSPTLTSGGMDEQFF.

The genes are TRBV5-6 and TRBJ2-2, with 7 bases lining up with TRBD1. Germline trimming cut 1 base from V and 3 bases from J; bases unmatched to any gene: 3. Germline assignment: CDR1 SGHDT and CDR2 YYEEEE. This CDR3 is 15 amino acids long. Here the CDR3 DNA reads TGTGCCAGCAGCTTGTATCAGGGGGACACCGGGGAGCTGTTTTTT. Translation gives CASSLYQGDTGELFF.

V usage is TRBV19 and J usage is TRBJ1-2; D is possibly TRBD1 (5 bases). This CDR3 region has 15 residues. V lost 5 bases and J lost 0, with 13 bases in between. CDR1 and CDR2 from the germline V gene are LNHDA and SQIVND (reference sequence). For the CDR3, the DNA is TGTGCCAGTAGTGCTGGGGCGCATCCTAACTATGGCTACACCTTC. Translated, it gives CASSAGAHPNYGYTF. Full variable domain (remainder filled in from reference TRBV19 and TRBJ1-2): DGGITQSPKYLFRKEGQNVTLSCEQNLNHDAMYWYRQDPGQGLRLIYYSQIVNDFQKGDIAEGYSVSREKKESFPLTVTSAQKNPTAFYLCASSAGAHPNYGYTFGSGTRLTVV.

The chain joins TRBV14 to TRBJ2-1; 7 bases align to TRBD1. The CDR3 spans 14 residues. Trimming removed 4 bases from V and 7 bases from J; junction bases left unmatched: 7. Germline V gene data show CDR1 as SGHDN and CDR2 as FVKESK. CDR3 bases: TGTGCCAGCAGCCGATACAGGGGATTGAATGAGCAGTTCTTC. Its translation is CASSRYRGLNEQFF.

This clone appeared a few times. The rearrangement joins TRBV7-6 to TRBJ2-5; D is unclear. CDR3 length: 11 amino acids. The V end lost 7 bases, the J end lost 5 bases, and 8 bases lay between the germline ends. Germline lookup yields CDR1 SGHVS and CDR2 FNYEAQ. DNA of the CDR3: TGTGCCAGCACCCTCGGTGAGACCCAGTACTTC. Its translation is CASTLGETQYF.

This CDR3 is CASTPKEEFF. DNA of the CDR3: TGTGCCAGCACCCCGAAGGAGGAGTTCTTC. The V and J genes are TRBV28 and TRBJ2-1; possibly TRBD2 for D (5 bases). V gave up 7 bases and J gave up 14 bases, with 12 bases separating them. The CDR3 totals 10 residues. Germline V CDR1 and CDR2: MDHEN, SYDVKM.

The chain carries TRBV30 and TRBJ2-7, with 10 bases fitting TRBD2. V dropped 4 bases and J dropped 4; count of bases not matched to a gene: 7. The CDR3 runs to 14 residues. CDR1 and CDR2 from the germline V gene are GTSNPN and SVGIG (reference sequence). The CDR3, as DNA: TGTGCCTGGAATCCAGCGGGGGGGCTATACGAGCAGTACTTC. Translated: CAWNPAGGLYEQYF. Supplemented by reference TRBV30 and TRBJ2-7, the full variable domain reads SQTIHQWPATLVQPVGSPLSLECTVEGTSNPNLYWYRQAAGRGLQLLFYSVGIGQISSEVPQNLSASRPQDRQFILSSKKLLLSDSGFYLCAWNPAGGLYEQYFGPGTRLTVT.

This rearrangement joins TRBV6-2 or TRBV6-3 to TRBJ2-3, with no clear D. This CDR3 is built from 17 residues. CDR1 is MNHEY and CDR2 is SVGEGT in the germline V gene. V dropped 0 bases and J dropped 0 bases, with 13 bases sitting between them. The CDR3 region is CASSYSIEADSTDTQYF. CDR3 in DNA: TGTGCCAGCAGTTACTCGATTGAGGCGGATAGCACAGATACGCAGTATTTT.

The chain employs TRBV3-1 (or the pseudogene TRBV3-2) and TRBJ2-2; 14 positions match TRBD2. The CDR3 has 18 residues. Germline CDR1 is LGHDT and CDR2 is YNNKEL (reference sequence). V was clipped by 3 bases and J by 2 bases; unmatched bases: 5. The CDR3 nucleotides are TGTGCCAGCAGCCAGGAGACTAGCGGGGGGGGAAACACCGGGGAGCTGTTTTTT. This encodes CASSQETSGGGNTGELFF.

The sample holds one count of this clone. Written as DNA, the CDR3 is TGTGCCAGCAGCTTAACGACAGGGAACAATGAGCAGTTCTTC. Residues: CASSLTTGNNEQFF. The gene calls are TRBV7-2 and TRBJ2-1, with TRBD1 matching 7 bases. V was clipped by 2 bases and J by 5 bases; unmatched bases: 3. CDR1 is SGHTA, CDR2 FQGNSA, per germline. This CDR3 is built from 14 residues.

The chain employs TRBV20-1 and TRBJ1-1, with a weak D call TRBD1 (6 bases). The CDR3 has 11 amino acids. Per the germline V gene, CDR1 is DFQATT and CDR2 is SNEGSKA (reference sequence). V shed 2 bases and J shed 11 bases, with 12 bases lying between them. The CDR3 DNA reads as TGCAGTGCTAGAAGGCAGGGGCGGGCTTTCTTT. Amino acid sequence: CSARRQGRAFF.